This paragraph covers one TCR beta chain sequence. What antigen it recognizes has not been identified. No much larger clone is present one base from it, and per-base qualities are unavailable. In the germline V gene, CDR1 corresponds to MGHDK and CDR2 to SYGVNS. Taken from cysteine to phenylalanine, the CDR3 has 17 residues. Only the CDR3 portion is preserved as DNA: 51 bases, with reading frame beginning at the first base. The V end loses 0 bases and the J end loses 4 bases, and a stretch of 18 bases separates them. Libraries were built with the immunoSEQ multiplex PCR assay. Held by TCRdb, this immuneACCESS table contains in-frame sequences only and omits some clones. Under half of the omission traces to an unresolved V gene where checked; the cause of the rest is unknown. This sample comprises over 80,000 clones, over 75% of them detected only once. The ten top clones hold roughly 0.77% of the sample.

The sample comes from a study of T cell changes during pregnancy in multiple sclerosis (dated by TCRdb to the late 2010s). About the full investigation: Changes in the T cell repertoire over the course of pregnancy were examined in this study in women with multiple sclerosis.

The sample was peripheral blood, taken in the second trimester of pregnancy. The clonotype was recovered from a female donor in good health, enrolled as a control in a pregnancy study. The rearranged chain carries TRBV25-1 and TRBJ2-5; perhaps TRBD2 is the D gene, with 5 bases matching. The DNA sequence is given as TGTGCCAGCAGTGAATACAGACGACTAAAAGGCGGAGAGACCCAGTACTTC. Translation gives CASSEYRRLKGGETQYF. Supplemented by the reference TRBV25-1 and TRBJ2-5 proteins around the CDR3, the complete variable domain is EADIYQTPRYLVIGTGKKITLECSQTMGHDKMYWYQQDPGMELHLIHYSYGVNSTEKGDLSSESTVSRIRTEHFPLTLESARPSHTSQYLCASSEYRRLKGGETQYFGPGTRLLVL.